A selection of T cell receptor beta chains follows, all from one sample in a study of T cells after posttransplantation cyclophosphamide. Sequencing used immunoSEQ multiplex PCR; TCRdb keeps in-frame clones, though not all of them. This sample has 7,500 to 10,000 clones, with about four fifths found just once. The starting material was PBMCs, obtained roughly 1,900 days after a stem cell transplant with posttransplant cyclophosphamide. The receptors shown here come from a female patient in her forties or fifties who received an allogeneic stem cell transplant from a related donor, was CMV-positive, and had no GVHD. Among the T cells, some may be from the graft donor. CDR3s include the opening cysteine and the closing phenylalanine or tryptophan. A D gene is named only where the DNA matches it firmly. The size of a clone is reported for some rows only, either as once, few or many, or as a class for expanded clones.

d_call cdr3_length j_call clone_size v_call cdr3_nt cdr3_aa
TRBD1 16 TRBJ2-2 once TRBV5-1 TGCGCCAGCAGCTTGGGGCAGGGGGCGGACACCGGGGAGCTGTTTTTT CASSLGQGADTGELFF
TRBD1 15 TRBJ1-5 NA TRBV19 TGTGCCAGTAGTATAGGACAGGGCCGGGTTCAGCCCCAGCATTTT CASSIGQGRVQPQHF
TRBD1 17 TRBJ2-5 NA TRBV14 TGTGCCAGCAGCCAAGCATGGGACAGGGGATGGCAAGAGACCCAGTACTTC CASSQAWDRGWQETQYF
TRBD2 21 TRBJ2-2 NA TRBV4-3 TGCGCCAGCAGCCGAGACTCCGGGACTAGCGGGGGGGCCGATGGCACCGGGGAGCTGTTTTTT CASSRDSGTSGGADGTGELFF
TRBD2 17 TRBJ2-3 NA TRBV6-1 TGTGCCAGCAGTGAAGTCGTAGCGGGGGGGCCTGGAGATACGCAGTATTTT CASSEVVAGGPGDTQYF
NA 16 TRBJ2-2 NA TRBV6-6 TGTGCCAGCAGTTACTCGAGGCAGGGAGGCACCGGGGAGCTGTTTTTT CASSYSRQGGTGELFF
NA 13 TRBJ1-5 NA TRBV19 TGTGCCAGTCGCGGGATTCTCAATCAGCCCCAGCATTTT CASRGILNQPQHF
NA 18 TRBJ1-4 NA TRBV4-2 TGTGCCAGCAGCCAAGATTCGGGGGGCGACCAGCTCTATGAAAAACTGTTTTTT CASSQDSGGDQLYEKLFF
TRBD1 14 TRBJ1-1 NA TRBV27 TGTGCCAGCAGTTTAGAGGGGGCTGACACTGAAGCTTTCTTT CASSLEGADTEAFF
NA 13 TRBJ2-7 NA TRBV5-4 TGTGCCAGCAGCTTGGGACAGCTACGAGAGCAGTACTTC CASSLGQLREQYF
NA 13 TRBJ1-6 NA TRBV6-5 TGTGCCATCGCGAGGTCCTATAATTCACCCCTCCACTTT CAIARSYNSPLHF
TRBD1 17 TRBJ1-3 medium-sized TRBV7-2 TGTGCCAGCAGCTTATACTTGGCAGGGGGCTCTGGAAACACCATATATTTT CASSLYLAGGSGNTIYF
TRBD1 18 TRBJ2-2 NA TRBV4-1 TGCGCCAGCAGCCACCCTGACAGGGTGAGGGCGAACACCGGGGAGCTGTTTTTT CASSHPDRVRANTGELFF
NA 14 TRBJ1-2 NA TRBV25-1 TGTGCCAGCAGTGTCTCCGGGGGGACAATCGGCTACACCTTC CASSVSGGTIGYTF
TRBD2 14 TRBJ2-3 NA TRBV18 TGTGCCAGCTCACCATGGGGGAGGGCAGATACGCAGTATTTT CASSPWGRADTQYF
NA 14 TRBJ1-5 NA TRBV6-5 TGTGCCAGCAGTTACTCGAGCAGGGATCAGCCCCAGCATTTT CASSYSSRDQPQHF
TRBD2 16 TRBJ2-1 once TRBV7-3 TGTGCCAGCAGCGTCTCTAGCGGGGGGGCCTACAATGAGCAGTTCTTC CASSVSSGGAYNEQFF
NA 15 TRBJ2-5 once TRBV18 TGTGCCAGCTCAGAGGTCATTACCCTAAAAGAGACCCAGTACTTC CASSEVITLKETQYF
TRBD1 14 TRBJ2-7 NA TRBV2 TGTGCCAGCAGTGAGCTACAGGGGAATAACGAGCAGTACTTC CASSELQGNNEQYF
NA 14 TRBJ2-2 NA TRBV10-3 TGTGCCATCAGTCAGGCAAAAATCACCGGGGAGCTGTTTTTT CAISQAKITGELFF
NA 18 TRBJ1-1 NA TRBV11-2 TGTGCCAGCAGCTTAGGACGAGCAGGGTCCTTATTGAACACTGAAGCTTTCTTT CASSLGRAGSLLNTEAFF
NA 16 TRBJ2-2 once TRBV19 TGTGCCAGCGAACCCCCGGGACTCCAAAACACCGGGGAGCTGTTTTTT CASEPPGLQNTGELFF
NA 15 TRBJ1-6 few TRBV6-1 TGTGCCAGCAGTCCGGTTGGGCCCTATAATTCACCCCTCCACTTT CASSPVGPYNSPLHF
NA 14 TRBJ2-1 few TRBV6-5 TGTGCCAGCAGGAGGACGGGAGACAACAATGAGCAGTTCTTC CASRRTGDNNEQFF
TRBD1 16 TRBJ1-4 NA TRBV2 TGTGCCAGCAGAGAGCAGGGGGGCACAGTTATAGAAAAACTGTTTTTT CASREQGGTVIEKLFF
NA 13 TRBJ2-3 few TRBV6-1 TGTGCCAGCAGTGAAGTGGCCACAGATACGCAGTATTTT CASSEVATDTQYF
TRBD1 15 TRBJ2-3 NA TRBV7-2 TGTGCCAGCAGCCGGGACAGGGAAAGGACAGATACGCAGTATTTT CASSRDRERTDTQYF
NA 15 TRBJ1-4 NA TRBV19 TGTGCCAGTACCCCTTGGAGGGCAACTAATGAAAAACTGTTTTTT CASTPWRATNEKLFF
TRBD1 15 TRBJ2-6 NA TRBV10-2 TGCGCCAGCACCCAGGGGGCTCTTGGGGCCAACGTCCTGACTTTC CASTQGALGANVLTF
NA 14 TRBJ1-2 NA TRBV7-9 TGTGCCAGCAGCCGAATGACAGCTAACTATGGCTACACCTTC CASSRMTANYGYTF
NA 14 TRBJ2-7 few TRBV5-1 TGCGCCAGCAGCTTGGCGGCAGGGGCCTACGAGCAGTACTTC CASSLAAGAYEQYF
TRBD1 18 TRBJ2-1 medium-sized TRBV6-1 TGTGCCAGCAGTGAAGTACCCTACAGGGGGCTGACCTACAATGAGCAGTTCTTC CASSEVPYRGLTYNEQFF
NA 13 TRBJ2-5 NA TRBV6-1 TGTACCAGCAGTGAAGTAGGGCAGGGGAAGCCATACTTC CTSSEVGQGKPYF
NA 13 TRBJ2-3 NA TRBV6-5 TGTGCCAGCAGTTACTCTCGGAGAGACACGCAGTATTTT CASSYSRRDTQYF
NA 15 TRBJ2-2 NA TRBV7-6 TGTGCCAGCAGCTCACTCCAGGCGAACACCGGGGAGCTGTTTTTT CASSSLQANTGELFF
NA 12 TRBJ1-2 once TRBV9 TGTGCCAGCAGCGTGGACAGCTATGGCTACACCTTC CASSVDSYGYTF
NA 18 TRBJ2-6 NA TRBV28 TGTGCCAGCAGTCCCACGGTCCGCCGGTACTCTGGGGCCAACGTCCTGACTTTC CASSPTVRRYSGANVLTF
TRBD2 17 TRBJ2-1 NA TRBV7-9 TGTGCCAGCAGCTCCCGTTGGACTAGCGGGGTTTTGGATGAGCAGTTCTTC CASSSRWTSGVLDEQFF
NA 15 TRBJ2-7 NA TRBV5-4 TGTGCCAGCAGCTCTCCGGGACTGGAATCCTACGAGCAGTACTTC CASSSPGLESYEQYF
NA 14 TRBJ2-7 NA TRBV27 TGTGCCAGCAGTTTCGACATCTACTCCTACGAGCAGTACTTC CASSFDIYSYEQYF
NA 15 TRBJ1-2 NA TRBV5-4 TGTGCCAGCAGCTTGGAGGCAGGGTACAACTATGGCTACACCTTC CASSLEAGYNYGYTF
NA 11 TRBJ1-1 NA TRBV28 TGTGCCAGCAGCATCCACACTGAAGCTTTCTTT CASSIHTEAFF
NA 10 TRBJ1-1 NA TRBV7-9 TGTGCCAGCAGCGGACAGGAAGCTTTCTTT CASSGQEAFF
NA 14 TRBJ1-4 NA TRBV6-5 TGTGCCAGCAGCCGTCCAGGGTTTGGTGAAAAACTGTTTTTT CASSRPGFGEKLFF
TRBD1 19 TRBJ2-2 large TRBV9 TGTGCCAGCAGCCCCGTTCCGGGACAGGGGGCCCCGAACACCGGGGAGCTGTTTTTT CASSPVPGQGAPNTGELFF
NA 13 TRBJ2-2 NA TRBV6-6 TGTGCCAGCAGTTACGCGGGGACCGGGGAGCTGTTTTTT CASSYAGTGELFF
NA 14 TRBJ1-3 NA TRBV5-1 TGCGCCAGCAGCCAGGCAGGGTCTGGAAACACCATATATTTT CASSQAGSGNTIYF
TRBD1 14 TRBJ1-4 NA TRBV10-3 TGTGCCATCAGCGGGGACAGGGGAGTAGGAAAACTGTTTTTT CAISGDRGVGKLFF
NA 15 TRBJ2-5 NA TRBV6-5 TGTGCCAGCAGTTACTCGATAGCAGTTCAAGAGACCCAGTACTTC CASSYSIAVQETQYF
TRBD2 15 TRBJ2-1 once TRBV11-2 TGTGCCAGCAGCACAGGGACTAGCGGGGGGGCTGAGCAGTTCTTC CASSTGTSGGAEQFF
NA 11 TRBJ2-7 NA TRBV28 TGTGCCAGCAGTCGTCGGTACGAGCAGTACTTC CASSRRYEQYF
TRBD1 16 TRBJ2-3 NA TRBV7-3 TGTGCCAGCAGCGCCCACAGGGGGCAAAGCACAGATACGCAGTATTTT CASSAHRGQSTDTQYF
NA 13 TRBJ2-1 NA TRBV6-1 TGTGCCAGCAACTCTAGAGCCTACAATGAGCAGTTCTTC CASNSRAYNEQFF
TRBD1 12 TRBJ2-7 NA TRBV5-4 TGTGCCAGCGGCAGGGGGACCTACGAGCAGTACTTC CASGRGTYEQYF
TRBD2 16 TRBJ2-2 NA TRBV7-3 TGTGCCAGCAGCCCCCGGGAGGGTAGAGGCACCGGGGAGCTGTTTTTT CASSPREGRGTGELFF
NA 16 TRBJ1-2 NA TRBV4-1 TGCGCCAGCAGCCAAAGTCGGCAGGTTGCTAACTATGGCTACACCTTC CASSQSRQVANYGYTF
TRBD1 15 TRBJ2-7 NA TRBV11-2 TGTGCCAGCAGCCTCCGGACAGGTAGCTCCTACGAGCAGTACTTC CASSLRTGSSYEQYF
NA 14 TRBJ1-1 NA TRBV2 TGTGCCAGCAGTGAAGCGCTTCTCGGCACTGAAGCTTTCTTT CASSEALLGTEAFF
TRBD1 16 TRBJ1-1 NA TRBV5-1 TGCGCCAGCAGCTTAAACGACAGGGCCCAGAACACTGAAGCTTTCTTT CASSLNDRAQNTEAFF
TRBD2 16 TRBJ2-1 NA TRBV27 TGTGCCAGCAGTTTCCCGGGACTAGCGGGGACAGATGAGCAGTTCTTC CASSFPGLAGTDEQFF